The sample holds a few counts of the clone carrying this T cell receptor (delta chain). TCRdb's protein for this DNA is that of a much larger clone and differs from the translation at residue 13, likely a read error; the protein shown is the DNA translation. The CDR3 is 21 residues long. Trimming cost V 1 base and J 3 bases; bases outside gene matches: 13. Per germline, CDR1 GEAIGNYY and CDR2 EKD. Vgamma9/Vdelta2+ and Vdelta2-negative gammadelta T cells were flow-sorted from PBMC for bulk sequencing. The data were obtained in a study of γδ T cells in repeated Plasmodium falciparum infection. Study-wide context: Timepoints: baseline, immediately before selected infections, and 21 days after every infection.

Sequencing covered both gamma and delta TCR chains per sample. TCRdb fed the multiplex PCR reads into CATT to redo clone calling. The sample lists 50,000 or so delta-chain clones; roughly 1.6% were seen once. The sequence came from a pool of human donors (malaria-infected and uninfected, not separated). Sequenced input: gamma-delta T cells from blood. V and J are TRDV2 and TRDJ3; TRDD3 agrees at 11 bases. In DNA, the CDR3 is TGTGCCTGTGACACGGCCCTGTTGATTGGGGGATACGACTGGGACACCCGACAGATGTTTTTC. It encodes CACDTALLIGGYDWDTRQMFF.